This section outlines one T cell receptor (beta chain) sequence together with its context. CDR3 length: 15 amino acids. Germline V gives CDR1 PRHDT, CDR2 FYEKMQ (reference sequence). The V and J ends lost 1 base and 6 bases, in that order; junction bases with no gene match: 8. These data are taken from a study of control samples from healthy donors and cancer patients. Here immunoSEQ multiplex PCR was the method, and the copy in TCRdb shows in-frame clones only, minus some. There are approximately 170,000 clones in the sample; around nine tenths occur only once, and 0.68% lies in the top ten. This rearrangement joins TRBV13 to TRBJ2-7, with 8 bases lining up with TRBD1. The clonotype was recovered from a woman aged 25 to 39 in good health. The sample was blood. CDR3 amino acids: CASSLDGQGAREQYF. The CDR3 region has the DNA TGTGCCAGCAGCTTAGACGGGCAGGGGGCGCGCGAGCAGTACTTC.